Each of the 17 T cell receptor beta chains below was sequenced from the same sample in a study of early T cells in non-severe SARS-CoV-2 infection. From the 5' RACE reads, TCRdb called clonotypes with MiXCR, one entry per CDR3 protein. The repertoire holds some 56,000 distinct CDR3 sequences, with 10% to 13% as singletons. The material sequenced was whole blood. All receptors come from an adult who was a healthcare worker with PCR-confirmed SARS-CoV-2 infection or an uninfected control (not recorded which).

Ten or more counts support this clonotype. The genes are TRBV11-2 and TRBJ1-2; 8 bases line up with TRBD1. The CDR3 runs 13 residues. The trim removed 5 bases at V and 7 bases at J, leaving 6 bases unmatched. CDR1 and CDR2 from the germline V gene are SGHAT and FQNNGV. CDR3 sequence (DNA): TGTGCCAGCAGCACAGGGACAGGCGCTGGCTACACCTTC. Its protein is CASSTGTGAGYTF.

This chain links TRBV6-5 with TRBJ2-3; D remains ambiguous. In germline, CDR1 is MNHEY, CDR2 SVGAGI. The CDR3 loop spans 14 amino acids. Trimming took off 5 bases at V and 4 bases at J, with 13 bases between the two ends. CDR3: CASSGLLGSDTQYF. The CDR3, as DNA: TGTGCCAGCAGTGGCCTACTTGGATCAGATACGCAGTATTTT.

There are many counts of this clonotype. The J gene is TRBJ2-4, the V gene TRBV7-2, with 7 positions matching TRBD2. CDR1 is SGHTA, CDR2 FQGNSA, per germline. The V and J ends lost 2 bases and 5 bases, in that order; junction bases with no gene match: 3. CDR3 length: 14 amino acids. This chain's CDR3 is CASSLSGLENIQYF. In DNA, the CDR3 is TGTGCCAGCAGCTTATCAGGACTAGAAAACATTCAGTACTTC.

This chain connects TRBV29-1 to TRBJ1-2, with a tentative D call TRBD1 (6 bases). The germline V and J ends were trimmed by 6 bases and 4 bases, with 12 bases remaining between them. The length of the CDR3 is 12 residues. Germline CDR1 and CDR2: SQVTM and ANQGSEA. CDR3 in DNA: TGCAGCGTGGGGGACACCACCTATGGCTACACCTTC. It encodes CSVGDTTYGYTF. Combining the CDR3 with reference TRBV29-1 and TRBJ1-2 gives the whole variable domain SAVISQKPSRDICQRGTSLTIQCQVDSQVTMMFWYRQQPGQSLTLIATANQGSEATYESGFVIDKFPISRPNLTFSTLTVSNMSPEDSSIYLCSVGDTTYGYTFGSGTRLTVV.

This clonotype has only a few counts. The chain joins TRBV5-4 to TRBJ2-3, with D tentatively TRBD2 (5 bases). CDR3 length equals 16 residues. Germline V gives CDR1 SGHNT, CDR2 YYREEE (reference sequence). Trimming pared 1 base from V and 0 bases from J, leaving 12 bases between. CDR3 residues: CASSLPGLASTDTQYF. The CDR3 DNA reads as TGTGCCAGCAGCTTGCCTGGACTGGCTAGCACAGATACGCAGTATTTT.

The chain combines TRBV6-5 with TRBJ2-1, with D unclear. The CDR3 is 14 amino acids. Trimming shortened V by 1 base and J by 5 bases, and 9 bases separated the two germline ends. Germline-derived CDR1 and CDR2 are MNHEY and SVGAGI. The DNA for the CDR3 is TGTGCCAGCAGTTACTGGAGATCCGACAATGAGCAGTTCTTC. Its translation is CASSYWRSDNEQFF.

This clonotype was counted a few times. V gene TRBV3-1 combines with J gene TRBJ2-5, with 7 nucleotides matching TRBD2. The CDR3 consists of 14 residues. The J segment lost 1 base and the V segment lost 3 bases, leaving 2 bases of the junction unmatched. The V gene's germline CDR1 is LGHDT and CDR2 YNNKEL (reference sequence). For the CDR3, the DNA is TGTGCCAGCAGCCAGCGGGGGACCCAAGAGACCCAGTACTTC. This gives the protein CASSQRGTQETQYF.

The gene calls are TRBV6-2 or TRBV6-3 and TRBJ2-2, with unresolved D. CDR3 length: 14 residues. Germline loops: CDR1 MNHEY, CDR2 SVGEGT. The V gene lost 6 bases and the J gene lost 6 bases, with 14 bases spanning the gap. CDR3 region: CASSPTYPPGELFF. The CDR3 DNA reads TGTGCCAGCAGCCCAACCTACCCCCCCGGGGAGCTGTTTTTT.

This clonotype was observed a few times. The J gene is TRBJ2-7, the V gene TRBV29-1; weak D call: TRBD2 (5 bases). Germline loops: CDR1 SQVTM, CDR2 ANQGSEA. CDR3 size: 12 residues. V gave up 6 bases and J gave up 7 bases, with 16 bases separating them. The CDR3 nucleotides are TGCAGCGTATCAGACTATTTCAGAGAGCAGTACTTC. Protein sequence: CSVSDYFREQYF.

This clonotype has a count of ten or more. The chain recombines TRBV7-2 with TRBJ2-1; TRBD2 is a possible D gene (6 bases). Deletions cut 2 bases from V and 0 bases from J, with 14 bases between. CDR1 and CDR2 from the germline V gene are SGHTA and FQGNSA. CDR3 length: 17 amino acids. The CDR3 reads CASSLIASASSYNEQFF. CDR3 sequence (DNA): TGTGCCAGCAGCTTAATCGCTAGCGCTAGCTCCTACAATGAGCAGTTCTTC. Using reference TRBV7-2 and TRBJ2-1 for the parts outside the CDR3, the full variable domain is GAGVSQSPSNKVTEKGKDVELRCDPISGHTALYWYRQSLGQGLEFLIYFQGNSAPDKSGLPSDRFSAERTGGSVSTLTIQRTQQEDSAVYLCASSLIASASSYNEQFFGPGTRLTVL.

This clonotype was detected ten times or more. The chain's CDR3 is CSARQDTGELFF. The CDR3, as DNA: TGCAGTGCAAGACAGGACACCGGGGAGCTGTTTTTT. The chain combines TRBV20-1 with TRBJ2-2, with D possibly matching TRBD1 (6 bases). V lost 6 bases to trimming and J lost 3 bases, with 8 bases between them. In germline, CDR1 is DFQATT, CDR2 SNEGSKA (reference sequence). The CDR3 extends over 12 amino acids.

This clonotype has a handful of counts. This rearrangement joins TRBV29-1 to TRBJ2-2, with 13 nucleotides matching TRBD2. The CDR3 runs to 15 residues. Germline loops: CDR1 SQVTM, CDR2 ANQGSEA. The ends lost 6 bases at V and 0 bases at J; junction bases unmatched: 1. CDR3: CSVGTSGANTGELFF. The CDR3 DNA is TGCAGCGTGGGGACTAGCGGGGCGAACACCGGGGAGCTGTTTTTT.

Ten or more counts support this clonotype. The chain recombines TRBV5-1 with TRBJ2-1; a possible D gene is TRBD2 (6 bases). Germline loops: CDR1 SGHRS, CDR2 YFSETQ. The CDR3 consists of 14 residues. V lost 0 bases and J 6 bases, leaving 10 bases between the germline ends. The DNA for the CDR3 is TGCGCCAGCAGCTTGGACGGGAGTCGCAATGAGCAGTTCTTC. Protein product: CASSLDGSRNEQFF.

This clonotype has a count of ten or more. The rearrangement links TRBV4-2 to TRBJ1-6; D perhaps matches TRBD1 (5 bases). The V end lost 6 bases, the J end lost 14 bases, and 14 bases lay between the germline ends. There are 12 residues in the CDR3. CDR1 and CDR2 (germline): LGHNA, YNFKEQ. The CDR3 coding sequence is TGTGCCAGCAGAGGGACCGTGCCGACCCTCCACTTT. Its translation is CASRGTVPTLHF.

This chain connects TRBV12-3 or TRBV12-4 to TRBJ2-6; D might be TRBD1 or TRBD2, each matching 6 bases. The CDR3 is made up of 12 amino acids. The germline V and J ends were trimmed by 5 bases and 12 bases, with 11 bases remaining between them. CDR3 nucleotide sequence: TGTGCCAGCAGTCCGGAGGGGGGCGTCCTGACTTTC. As protein: CASSPEGGVLTF.

This clonotype showed up many times. The chain is built from TRBV7-2 and TRBJ1-4, with TRBD1 matching over 7 bases. The CDR3 runs 15 residues. Germline V lookup: CDR1 SGHTA, CDR2 FQGNSA. The J segment lost 4 bases and the V segment lost 5 bases, leaving 7 bases of the junction unmatched. Here the CDR3 DNA reads TGTGCCAGCAGCAGTCAGGGGGAGAGTAATGAAAAACTGTTTTTT. Protein: CASSSQGESNEKLFF. Supplemented by reference TRBV7-2 and TRBJ1-4, the full variable domain reads GAGVSQSPSNKVTEKGKDVELRCDPISGHTALYWYRQSLGQGLEFLIYFQGNSAPDKSGLPSDRFSAERTGGSVSTLTIQRTQQEDSAVYLCASSSQGESNEKLFFGSGTQLSVL.

This clonotype was counted many times. J is TRBJ2-3 and V is TRBV7-8; a possible D gene is TRBD2 (5 bases). Germline V gene lookup returns CDR1 SGHVS and CDR2 FQNEAQ. The V end was cut by 1 base, the J end by 3 bases, with 11 bases between. The CDR3 sequence is 15 residues long. The CDR3 here is CASSLVAGRTDTQYF. The CDR3 region has the DNA TGTGCCAGCAGCTTAGTGGCGGGCCGAACAGATACGCAGTATTTT.